This T cell receptor beta chain came from a study of blood T cell repertoires in COVID-19. Background on the study: Material from acute and convalescent COVID-19 was sourced from the United States, Italy and Spain. The analysed material was cDNA or gDNA that came from T cells, B-cell-depleted T cells, or PBMCs.

Original handling: Counts of nucleated cells, estimated from reference gene primer amplification, were obtained. Method: immunoSEQ multiplex PCR; TCRdb's copy keeps in-frame clones and lacks some. The DNA was the basis for D and trimming; V, J and clone size are from that table. The sample includes about 160,000 clones, approximately 83% seen only once; the top ten take around 3.3%. The V gene's germline CDR1 is MDHEN and CDR2 SYDVKM. V lost 5 bases and J lost 5; bases outside the gene matches: 8. The CDR3 runs to 17 residues. This receptor was obtained from a man aged 65-85 years with acute or convalescent COVID-19. Sequenced: peripheral blood. The chain recombines TRBV28 with TRBJ2-1, with 14 bases identical to TRBD2. CDR3 in DNA: TGTGCCAGCAGTCCCGGGACTAGCGGGAGCCTTGACAATGAGCAGTTCTTC. Protein product: CASSPGTSGSLDNEQFF. Based on the CDR3 plus reference TRBV28 and TRBJ2-1, the full variable domain is DVKVTQSSRYLVKRTGEKVFLECVQDMDHENMFWYRQDPGLGLRLIYFSYDVKMKEKGDIPEGYSVSREKKERFSLILESASTNQTSMYLCASSPGTSGSLDNEQFFGPGTRLTVL.